These 18 T cell receptor beta chains were all obtained from the same sample, sequenced in a study of blood T cell repertoires in COVID-19. The protocol was immunoSEQ multiplex PCR, while the TCRdb copy is restricted to in-frame clones and leaves out a portion. The data show 50,000 to 60,000 clones, roughly 85% seen once. Sequencing was performed on peripheral blood. The origin of the receptors is a human donor in a cohort sampled during active COVID-19.

The rearrangement uses TRBV7-2 and TRBJ2-1; maybe TRBD2 (5 bases). Trimming took off 4 bases at V and 12 bases at J, with 10 bases between the two ends. This CDR3 is 11 amino acids long. CDR1 is SGHTA and CDR2 is FQGNSA in the germline V gene. The DNA of the CDR3 is TGTGCCAGCAGCTCGGGGTATGTGCAGTTCTTC. It translates to CASSSGYVQFF.

This clone occurred once. This chain joins TRBV6-2 or TRBV6-3 and TRBJ1-1; D gene unclear. Trimming took 2 bases from V and 7 from J, leaving 8 bases between them. This CDR3 is 12 amino acids long. CDR1 MNHEY and CDR2 SVGEGT come from the germline V gene. CDR3 sequence reads: CASSYGRFEAFF. CDR3 sequence (DNA): TGTGCCAGCAGTTACGGTCGGTTTGAAGCTTTCTTT.

This chain connects TRBV28 to TRBJ2-1, with 12 bases aligning to TRBD2. Germline lookup yields CDR1 MDHEN and CDR2 SYDVKM. J gave up 4 bases and V 8 bases, and 3 bases lay outside the gene matches. The CDR3 is 14 amino acids. DNA for the CDR3: TGTGCCAGCCTGACTAGCGGGAGTTACAATGAGCAGTTCTTC. It specifies CASLTSGSYNEQFF.

This clone showed up just once. The rearrangement joins TRBV7-2 to TRBJ2-7, with D maybe TRBD2 (6 bases). There are 13 residues in the CDR3. V dropped 0 bases and J dropped 4 bases, with 7 bases sitting between them. CDR1 and CDR2 (germline): SGHTA, FQGNSA. CDR3 sequence: CASSLAGRYEQYF. The DNA of the CDR3 is TGTGCCAGCAGCTTAGCGGGGAGGTACGAGCAGTACTTC.

The chain combines TRBV6-2 or TRBV6-3 with TRBJ2-1, with 9 positions matching TRBD2. Unmatched junction bases numbered 10, after V lost 2 bases and J lost 2 bases. CDR1 is MNHEY, CDR2 SVGEGT, per germline. The CDR3 is 18 amino acids. CDR3 residues: CASSYNRASGIPYNEQFF. The DNA of the CDR3 is TGTGCCAGCAGTTACAATAGGGCTAGCGGGATCCCCTACAATGAGCAGTTCTTC.

The chain combines TRBV18 with TRBJ2-3, with D perhaps TRBD2 (6 bases). The CDR3 has 14 residues. CDR1 is KGHSH, CDR2 LQKENI, per germline. V was trimmed by 3 bases and J by 0 bases, leaving 7 bases between them. This CDR3 is CASSPGTSTDTQYF. CDR3 bases: TGTGCCAGCTCACCCGGGACTAGCACAGATACGCAGTATTTT.

CDR3 bases: TGTGCCAGCAGCTATAGCAACCTCCCCAATGAGCAGTTCTTC. Protein product: CASSYSNLPNEQFF. The chain couples TRBV7-2 to TRBJ2-1; D not certain. The ends were cut back, 4 bases at V and 6 bases at J, with 13 bases in the middle. In germline, CDR1 is SGHTA, CDR2 FQGNSA. The CDR3 extends over 14 amino acids. The full variable domain, with the rest looked up from reference TRBV7-2 and TRBJ2-1, is GAGVSQSPSNKVTEKGKDVELRCDPISGHTALYWYRQSLGQGLEFLIYFQGNSAPDKSGLPSDRFSAERTGGSVSTLTIQRTQQEDSAVYLCASSYSNLPNEQFFGPGTRLTVL.

The chain links TRBV5-6 to TRBJ1-4; D uncertain. The CDR3 has 15 residues. The germline V gene encodes CDR1 SGHDT and CDR2 YYEEEE. Trimming removed 4 bases from V and 3 bases from J, with 13 bases in between. CDR3 protein: CASSHRWLANEKLFF. CDR3 bases: TGTGCCAGCAGCCACAGATGGTTGGCTAATGAAAAACTGTTTTTT.

V usage is TRBV5-1 and J usage is TRBJ1-1; 9 bases fit TRBD1. V trimming: 4 bases; J trimming: 2 bases; junction bases outside the gene matches: 3. The CDR3 is made up of 14 amino acids. The V gene's germline CDR1 is SGHRS and CDR2 YFSETQ. The CDR3 sequence is CASSGTGGNTEAFF. Here the CDR3 DNA reads TGCGCCAGCAGCGGAACAGGGGGCAACACTGAAGCTTTCTTT.

This sequence joins TRBV3-1 (or the pseudogene TRBV3-2) and TRBJ2-5, with a possible D match to TRBD1 (5 bases). The CDR3 totals 14 residues. Germline V CDR1 and CDR2: LGHDT, YNNKEL (reference sequence). V lost 8 bases to trimming and J lost 4 bases, with 17 bases between them. CDR3 in amino acids: CASSSQGARETQYF. The CDR3 DNA is TGTGCCAGCTCGTCCCAAGGGGCCCGAGAGACCCAGTACTTC.

This clone was seen just once. The CDR3: CASSLRQGAYGNEKLFF. The CDR3 DNA is TGTGCCAGTAGTCTCCGACAGGGGGCTTACGGTAATGAAAAACTGTTTTTT. The chain links TRBV19 to TRBJ1-4, with 10 bases identical to TRBD1. The CDR3 totals 17 residues. Germline V gene lookup returns CDR1 LNHDA and CDR2 SQIVND (reference sequence). V shed 5 bases and J 4 bases; nucleotides not matched to a gene: 10.

This sequence joins TRBV6-5 and TRBJ2-7; the match to TRBD1 covers 10 bases. This CDR3 contains 16 residues. The ends lost 4 bases at V and 4 bases at J; junction bases unmatched: 10. CDR1 and CDR2 from the germline V gene are MNHEY and SVGAGI. The CDR3 nucleotides are TGTGCCAGCAGTTCCTATCCCGGGACAGGGGAATACGAGCAGTACTTC. It codes for CASSSYPGTGEYEQYF.

The CDR3 sequence is CASTITGRQEKLFF. DNA for the CDR3: TGTGCCAGCACCATCACAGGGCGTCAGGAAAAACTGTTTTTT. J is TRBJ1-4 and V is TRBV5-4; D might be TRBD1 (6 bases). This CDR3 is 14 amino acids long. Per germline, CDR1 SGHNT and CDR2 YYREEE (reference sequence). The V end was cut by 6 bases, the J end by 8 bases, with 17 bases between.

This clone was counted only a few times. The CDR3 reads CASSQGQGSYNSPLHF. The DNA of the CDR3 is TGTGCCAGCAGCCAGGGACAGGGTTCCTATAATTCACCCCTCCACTTT. V usage is TRBV4-2 and J usage is TRBJ1-6; TRBD1 agrees at 9 bases. The V and J ends lost 3 bases and 1 base, in that order; junction bases with no gene match: 1. The CDR3 has 16 residues. The V gene's germline CDR1 is LGHNA and CDR2 YNFKEQ.

Remarks on this clone: Other DNA sequences in this sample translate to the same CDR3. This chain links TRBV7-2 with TRBJ2-3; D gene unclear. Germline V gives CDR1 SGHTA, CDR2 FQGNSA. CDR3 length: 15 amino acids. V was cut by 1 base and J by 2 bases, with 10 bases left in between. The CDR3, as DNA: TGTGCCAGCAGCTTAGGGTTAGCTTACACAGATACGCAGTATTTT. Translated: CASSLGLAYTDTQYF.

This chain uses TRBV6-5 with TRBJ2-5; D is uncertain. This CDR3 has 11 residues. V lost 4 bases and J lost 2, with 2 bases in between. Germline V CDR1 and CDR2: MNHEY, SVGAGI. Here the CDR3 DNA reads TGTGCCAGCAGTTCACAAGAGACCCAGTACTTC. Translated: CASSSQETQYF.

CDR3 region: CASRGDSQETQYF. The CDR3 DNA is TGTGCCAGCAGAGGGGACAGCCAAGAGACCCAGTACTTC. The gene calls are TRBV7-2 and TRBJ2-5; 7 bases align to TRBD1. Germline-derived CDR1 and CDR2 are SGHTA and FQGNSA. V shed 6 bases, J shed 1 base, and the junction held 2 bases outside the gene matches. CDR3 size: 13 residues.

CDR3 loop: CAGSRDSMNTEAFF. DNA of the CDR3: TGTGCCGGCTCCCGGGACAGTATGAACACTGAAGCTTTCTTT. V and J are TRBV7-9 and TRBJ1-1; 7 bases are a match to TRBD1. Unmatched junction bases numbered 9, after V lost 11 bases and J lost 0 bases. This CDR3 is built from 14 residues. The germline V gene has CDR1 SEHNR and CDR2 FQNEAQ (reference sequence).